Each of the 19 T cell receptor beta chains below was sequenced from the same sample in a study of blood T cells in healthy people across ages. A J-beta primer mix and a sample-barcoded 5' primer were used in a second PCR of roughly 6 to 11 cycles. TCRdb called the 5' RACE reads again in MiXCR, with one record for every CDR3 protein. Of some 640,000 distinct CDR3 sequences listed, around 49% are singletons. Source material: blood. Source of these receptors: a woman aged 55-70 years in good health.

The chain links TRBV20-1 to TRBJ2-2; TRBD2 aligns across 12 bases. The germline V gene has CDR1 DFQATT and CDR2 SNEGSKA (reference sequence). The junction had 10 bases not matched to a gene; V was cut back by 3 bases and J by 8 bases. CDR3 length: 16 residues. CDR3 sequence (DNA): TGCAGTGCTAGGACCCGACTAGCGGGAGTCTCTGGGGAGCTGTTTTTT. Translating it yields CSARTRLAGVSGELFF.

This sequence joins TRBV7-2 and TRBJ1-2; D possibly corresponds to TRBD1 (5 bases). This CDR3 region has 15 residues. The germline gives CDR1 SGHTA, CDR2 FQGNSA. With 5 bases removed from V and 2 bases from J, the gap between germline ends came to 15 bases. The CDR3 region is CASSGQGSSNYGYTF. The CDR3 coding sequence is TGTGCCAGCAGCGGACAAGGCTCCTCCAACTATGGCTACACCTTC.

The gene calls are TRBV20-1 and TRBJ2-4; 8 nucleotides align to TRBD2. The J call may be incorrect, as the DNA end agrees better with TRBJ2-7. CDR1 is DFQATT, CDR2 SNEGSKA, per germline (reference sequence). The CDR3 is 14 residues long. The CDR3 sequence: CSAPTSGATYEQYF. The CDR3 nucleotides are TGCAGTGCTCCTACTAGCGGAGCCACCTACGAGCAGTACTTC.

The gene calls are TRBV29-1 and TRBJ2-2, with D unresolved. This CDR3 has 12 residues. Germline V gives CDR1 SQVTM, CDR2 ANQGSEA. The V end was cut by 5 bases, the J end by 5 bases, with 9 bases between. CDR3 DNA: TGCAGCGTTTCTGACCATACCGGGGAGCTGTTTTTT. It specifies CSVSDHTGELFF.

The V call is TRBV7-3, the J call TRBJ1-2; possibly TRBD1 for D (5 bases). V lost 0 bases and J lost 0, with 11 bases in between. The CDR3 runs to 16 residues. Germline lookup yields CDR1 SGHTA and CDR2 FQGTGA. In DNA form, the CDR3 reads TGTGCCAGCAGCTTAACCGCGGGGGGGACTAACTATGGCTACACCTTC. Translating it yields CASSLTAGGTNYGYTF.

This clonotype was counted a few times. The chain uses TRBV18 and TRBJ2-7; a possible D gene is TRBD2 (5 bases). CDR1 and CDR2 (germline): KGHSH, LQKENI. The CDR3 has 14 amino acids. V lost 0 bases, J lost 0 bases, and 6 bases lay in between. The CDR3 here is CASSPPGSSYEQYF. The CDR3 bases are TGTGCCAGCTCACCACCGGGGAGCTCCTACGAGCAGTACTTC. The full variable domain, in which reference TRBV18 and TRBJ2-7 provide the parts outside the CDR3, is NAGVMQNPRHLVRRRGQEARLRCSPMKGHSHVYWYRQLPEEGLKFMVYLQKENIIDESGMPKERFSAEFPKEGPSILRIQQVVRGDSAAYFCASSPPGSSYEQYFGPGTRLTVT.

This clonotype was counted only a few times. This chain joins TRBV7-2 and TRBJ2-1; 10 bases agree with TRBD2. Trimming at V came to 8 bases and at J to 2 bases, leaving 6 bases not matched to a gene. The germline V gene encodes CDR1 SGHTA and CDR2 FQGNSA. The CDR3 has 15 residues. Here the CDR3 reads CASCLAGVTYNEQFF. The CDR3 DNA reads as TGTGCCAGCTGTCTAGCGGGAGTCACCTACAATGAGCAGTTCTTC.

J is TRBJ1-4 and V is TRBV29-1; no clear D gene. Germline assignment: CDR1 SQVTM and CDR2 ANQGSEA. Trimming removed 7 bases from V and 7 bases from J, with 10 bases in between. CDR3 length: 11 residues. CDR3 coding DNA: TGCAGCGGGTTAGGGCCTGAAAAACTGTTTTTT. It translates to CSGLGPEKLFF.

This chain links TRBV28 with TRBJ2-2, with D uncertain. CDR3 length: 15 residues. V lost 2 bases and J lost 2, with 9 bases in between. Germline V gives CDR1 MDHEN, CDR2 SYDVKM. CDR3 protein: CASSLGSSNTGELFF. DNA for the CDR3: TGTGCCAGCAGTTTAGGTTCCTCTAACACCGGGGAGCTGTTTTTT.

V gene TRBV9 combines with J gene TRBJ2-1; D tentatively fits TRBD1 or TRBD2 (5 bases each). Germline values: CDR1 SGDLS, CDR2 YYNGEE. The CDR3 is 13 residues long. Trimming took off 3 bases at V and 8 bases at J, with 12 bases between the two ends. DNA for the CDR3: TGTGCCAGCAGCGACCGGGGCCGCGATGAGCAGTTCTTC. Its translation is CASSDRGRDEQFF.

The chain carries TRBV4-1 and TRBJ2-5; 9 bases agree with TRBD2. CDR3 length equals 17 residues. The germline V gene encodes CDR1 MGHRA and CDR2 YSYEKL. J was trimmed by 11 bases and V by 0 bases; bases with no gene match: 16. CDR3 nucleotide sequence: TGCGCCAGCAGCCAAGAGAGACTAGCGGCCTCCTACAATGAGCAGTACTTC. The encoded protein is CASSQERLAASYNEQYF.

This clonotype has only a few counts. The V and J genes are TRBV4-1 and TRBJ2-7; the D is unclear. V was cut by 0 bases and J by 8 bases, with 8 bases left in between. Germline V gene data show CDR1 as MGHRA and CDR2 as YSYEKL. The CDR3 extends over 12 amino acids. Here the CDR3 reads CASSQDSRKQYF. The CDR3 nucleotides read TGCGCCAGCAGCCAAGATTCACGCAAGCAGTACTTC.

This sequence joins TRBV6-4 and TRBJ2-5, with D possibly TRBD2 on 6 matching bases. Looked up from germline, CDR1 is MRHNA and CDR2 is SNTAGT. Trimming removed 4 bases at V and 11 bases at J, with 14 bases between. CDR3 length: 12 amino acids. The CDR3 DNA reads TGTGCCAGCAGTGGGGGAGGCAATGAGCAGTACTTC. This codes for CASSGGGNEQYF.

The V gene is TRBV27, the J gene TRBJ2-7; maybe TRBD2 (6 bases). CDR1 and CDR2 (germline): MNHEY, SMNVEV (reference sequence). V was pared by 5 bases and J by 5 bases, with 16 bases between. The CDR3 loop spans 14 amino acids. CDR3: CASSDPGLSNEQYF. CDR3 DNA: TGTGCCAGCAGTGACCCGGGACTTTCCAACGAGCAGTACTTC.

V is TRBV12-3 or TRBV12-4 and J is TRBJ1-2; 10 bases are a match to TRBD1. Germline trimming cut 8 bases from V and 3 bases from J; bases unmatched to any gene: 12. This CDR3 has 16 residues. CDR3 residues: CASRGTGQGMYYGYTF. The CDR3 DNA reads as TGTGCCAGCCGAGGAACGGGACAGGGGATGTACTATGGCTACACCTTC.

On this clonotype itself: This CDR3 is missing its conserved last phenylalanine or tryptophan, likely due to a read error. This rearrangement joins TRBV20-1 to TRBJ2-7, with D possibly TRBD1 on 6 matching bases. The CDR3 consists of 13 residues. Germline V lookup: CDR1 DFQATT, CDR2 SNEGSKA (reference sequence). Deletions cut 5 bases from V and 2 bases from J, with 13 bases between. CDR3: CSAPKDSTYEQYL. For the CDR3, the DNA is TGCAGTGCTCCTAAGGACAGTACCTACGAGCAGTACCTC.

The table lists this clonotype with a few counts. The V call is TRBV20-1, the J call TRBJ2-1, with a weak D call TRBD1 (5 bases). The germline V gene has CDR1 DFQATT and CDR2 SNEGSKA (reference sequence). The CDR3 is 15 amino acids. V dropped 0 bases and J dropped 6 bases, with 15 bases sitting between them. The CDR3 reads CSARDGRQGINEQFF. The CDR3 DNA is TGCAGTGCTAGAGATGGTAGGCAGGGTATCAATGAGCAGTTCTTC.

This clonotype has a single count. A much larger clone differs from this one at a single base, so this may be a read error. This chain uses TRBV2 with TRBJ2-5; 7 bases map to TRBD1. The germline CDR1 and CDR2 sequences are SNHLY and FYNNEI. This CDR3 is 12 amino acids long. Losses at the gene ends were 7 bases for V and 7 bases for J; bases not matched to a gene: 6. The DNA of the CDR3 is TGTGCCAGCATCGGGACAGTCCGGACCCAGTACTTC. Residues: CASIGTVRTQYF.

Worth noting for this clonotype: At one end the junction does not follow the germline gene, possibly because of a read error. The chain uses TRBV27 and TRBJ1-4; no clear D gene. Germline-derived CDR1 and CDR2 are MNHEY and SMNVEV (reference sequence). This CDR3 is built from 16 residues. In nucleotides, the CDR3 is TGTACCAGCAAGGAGCCGACGGATGCAACTAATGAAAAACTGTTTTTT. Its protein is CTSKEPTDATNEKLFF.